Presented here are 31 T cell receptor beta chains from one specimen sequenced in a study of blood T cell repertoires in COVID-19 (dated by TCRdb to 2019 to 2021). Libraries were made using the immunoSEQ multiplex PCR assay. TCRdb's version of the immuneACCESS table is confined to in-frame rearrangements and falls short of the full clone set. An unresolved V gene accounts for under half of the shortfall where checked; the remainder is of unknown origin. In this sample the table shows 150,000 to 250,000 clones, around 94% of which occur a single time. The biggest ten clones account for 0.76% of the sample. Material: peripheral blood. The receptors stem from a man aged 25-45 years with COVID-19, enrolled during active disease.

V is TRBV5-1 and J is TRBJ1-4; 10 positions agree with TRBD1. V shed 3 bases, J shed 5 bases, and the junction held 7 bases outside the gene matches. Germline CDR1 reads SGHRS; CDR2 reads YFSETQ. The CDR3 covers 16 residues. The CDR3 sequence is CASSWDRGTGNEKLFF. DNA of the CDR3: TGCGCCAGCAGCTGGGACAGGGGAACGGGGAATGAAAAACTGTTTTTT.

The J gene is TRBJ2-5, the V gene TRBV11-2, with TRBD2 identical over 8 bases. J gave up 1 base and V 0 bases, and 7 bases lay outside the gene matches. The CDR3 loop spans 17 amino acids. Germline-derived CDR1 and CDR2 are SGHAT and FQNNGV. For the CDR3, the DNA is TGTGCCAGCAGCTTAGATCAGGCGGGGGGTTTCCAAGAGACCCAGTACTTC. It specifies CASSLDQAGGFQETQYF.

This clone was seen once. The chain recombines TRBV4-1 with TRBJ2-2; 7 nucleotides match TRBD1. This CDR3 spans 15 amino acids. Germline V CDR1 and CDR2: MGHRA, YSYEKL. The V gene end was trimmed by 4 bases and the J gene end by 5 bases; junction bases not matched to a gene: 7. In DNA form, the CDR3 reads TGCGCCAGCAGCCCACGACAGGGAGCAACCGGGGAGCTGTTTTTT. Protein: CASSPRQGATGELFF.

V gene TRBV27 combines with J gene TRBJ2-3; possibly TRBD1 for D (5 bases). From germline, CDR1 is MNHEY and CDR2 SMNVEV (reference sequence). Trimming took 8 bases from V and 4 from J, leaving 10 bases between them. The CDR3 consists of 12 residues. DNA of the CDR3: TGTGCCAGCGGTTGGGGCGCAGATACGCAGTATTTT. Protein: CASGWGADTQYF.

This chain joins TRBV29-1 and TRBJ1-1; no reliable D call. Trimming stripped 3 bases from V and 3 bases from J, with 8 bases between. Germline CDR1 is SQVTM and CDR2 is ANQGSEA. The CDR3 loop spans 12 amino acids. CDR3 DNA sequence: TGCAGCGTTGAGGCAGATTACACTGAAGCTTTCTTT. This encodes CSVEADYTEAFF.

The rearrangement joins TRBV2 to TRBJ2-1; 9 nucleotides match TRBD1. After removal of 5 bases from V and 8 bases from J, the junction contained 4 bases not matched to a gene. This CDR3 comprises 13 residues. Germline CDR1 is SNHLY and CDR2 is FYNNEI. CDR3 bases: TGTGCCAGCAGTAGACAGGGGGTGGATGAGCAGTTCTTC. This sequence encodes CASSRQGVDEQFF.

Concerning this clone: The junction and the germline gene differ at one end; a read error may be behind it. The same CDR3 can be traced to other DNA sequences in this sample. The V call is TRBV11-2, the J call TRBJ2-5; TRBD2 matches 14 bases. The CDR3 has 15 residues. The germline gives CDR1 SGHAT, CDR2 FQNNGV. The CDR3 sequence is CASSYTGTSGGTQYF. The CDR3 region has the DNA TGCGCCAGCAGCTACACCGGGACTAGCGGGGGGACCCAGTACTTC.

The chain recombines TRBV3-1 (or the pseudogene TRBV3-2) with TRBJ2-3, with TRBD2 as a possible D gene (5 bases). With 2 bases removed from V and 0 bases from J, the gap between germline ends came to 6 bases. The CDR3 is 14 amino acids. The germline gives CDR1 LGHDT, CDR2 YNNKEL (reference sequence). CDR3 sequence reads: CASSQRGSTDTQYF. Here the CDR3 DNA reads TGTGCCAGCAGCCAACGGGGTAGCACAGATACGCAGTATTTT.

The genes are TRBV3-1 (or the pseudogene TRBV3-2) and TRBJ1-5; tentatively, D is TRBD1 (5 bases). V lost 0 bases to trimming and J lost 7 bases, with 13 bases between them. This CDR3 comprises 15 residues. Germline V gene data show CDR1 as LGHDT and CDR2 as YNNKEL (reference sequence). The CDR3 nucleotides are TGTGCCAGCAGCCAAGAAAGGGGTTTGAGACAGCCCCAGCATTTT. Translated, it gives CASSQERGLRQPQHF.

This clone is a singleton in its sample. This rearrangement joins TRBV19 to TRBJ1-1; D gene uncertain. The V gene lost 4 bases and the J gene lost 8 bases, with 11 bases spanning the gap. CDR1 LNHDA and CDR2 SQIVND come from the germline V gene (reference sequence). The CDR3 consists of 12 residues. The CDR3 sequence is CASSTRVREAFF. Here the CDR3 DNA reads TGTGCCAGTAGTACGCGCGTCCGAGAAGCTTTCTTT.

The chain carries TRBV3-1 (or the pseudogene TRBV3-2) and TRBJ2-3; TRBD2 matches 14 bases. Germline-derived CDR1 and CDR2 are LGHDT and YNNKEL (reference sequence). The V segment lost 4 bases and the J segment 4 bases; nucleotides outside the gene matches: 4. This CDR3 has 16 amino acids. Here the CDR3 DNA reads TGTGCCAGCAGCCGAGGGACTAGCGGGGGCCCAGATACGCAGTATTTT. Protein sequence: CASSRGTSGGPDTQYF.

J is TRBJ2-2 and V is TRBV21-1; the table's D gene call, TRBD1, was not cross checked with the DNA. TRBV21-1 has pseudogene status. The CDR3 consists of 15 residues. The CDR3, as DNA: TGTGCCAGCAGCAAATCAGGACAGGGGACCGGGGAGCTGTTTTTT. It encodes CASSKSGQGTGELFF.

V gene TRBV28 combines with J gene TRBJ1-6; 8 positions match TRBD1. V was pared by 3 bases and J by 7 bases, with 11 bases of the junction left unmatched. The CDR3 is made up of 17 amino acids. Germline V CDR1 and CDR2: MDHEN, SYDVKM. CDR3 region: CASSLGWRTGRNSPLHF. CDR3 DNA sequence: TGTGCCAGCAGTTTGGGTTGGAGGACAGGGCGGAATTCACCCCTCCACTTT. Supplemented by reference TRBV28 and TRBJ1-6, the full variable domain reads DVKVTQSSRYLVKRTGEKVFLECVQDMDHENMFWYRQDPGLGLRLIYFSYDVKMKEKGDIPEGYSVSREKKERFSLILESASTNQTSMYLCASSLGWRTGRNSPLHFGNGTRLTVT.

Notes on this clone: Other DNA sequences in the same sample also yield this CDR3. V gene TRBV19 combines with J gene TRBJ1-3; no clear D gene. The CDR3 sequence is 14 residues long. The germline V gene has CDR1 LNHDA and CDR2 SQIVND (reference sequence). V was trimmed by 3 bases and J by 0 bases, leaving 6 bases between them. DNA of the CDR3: TGTGCCAGTAGTATCCGGGGCTCTGGAAACACCATATATTTT. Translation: CASSIRGSGNTIYF.

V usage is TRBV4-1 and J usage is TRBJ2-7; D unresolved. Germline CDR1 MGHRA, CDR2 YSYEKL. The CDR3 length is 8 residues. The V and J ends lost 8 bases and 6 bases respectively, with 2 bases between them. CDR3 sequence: CASREQYF. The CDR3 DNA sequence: TGCGCCAGCCGCGAGCAGTACTTC.

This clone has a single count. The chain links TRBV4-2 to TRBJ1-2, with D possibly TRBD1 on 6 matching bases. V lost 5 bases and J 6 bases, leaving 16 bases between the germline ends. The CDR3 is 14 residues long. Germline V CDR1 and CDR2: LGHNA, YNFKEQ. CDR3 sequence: CASSKGQIQDGYTF. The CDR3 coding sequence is TGTGCCAGCAGCAAAGGACAGATCCAGGATGGCTACACCTTC.

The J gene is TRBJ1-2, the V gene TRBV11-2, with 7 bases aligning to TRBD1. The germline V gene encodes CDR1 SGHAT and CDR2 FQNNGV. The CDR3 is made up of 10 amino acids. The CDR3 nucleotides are TGTGCGGCGGGACAGAAGGGCTACACCTTC. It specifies CAAGQKGYTF.

CDR3 nucleotide sequence: TGTGCCAGCAGCGTAGAGACGAGGGTTTTTGGAAACACTGAAGCTTTCTTT. Encoded protein: CASSVETRVFGNTEAFF. This chain connects TRBV7-9 to TRBJ1-1; D is uncertain. There are 17 residues in the CDR3. The V gene's germline CDR1 is SEHNR and CDR2 FQNEAQ (reference sequence). The V end lost 5 bases, the J end lost 2 bases, and 21 bases lay between the germline ends.

CDR3 coding DNA: TGTGCCAGCAGCGTATTGGCGGACACTGAAGCTTTCTTT. Its translation: CASSVLADTEAFF. The rearrangement links TRBV9 to TRBJ1-1; D remains unclear. The CDR3 is 13 amino acids. Per germline, CDR1 SGDLS and CDR2 YYNGEE. Trimming pared 1 base from V and 3 bases from J, leaving 7 bases between.

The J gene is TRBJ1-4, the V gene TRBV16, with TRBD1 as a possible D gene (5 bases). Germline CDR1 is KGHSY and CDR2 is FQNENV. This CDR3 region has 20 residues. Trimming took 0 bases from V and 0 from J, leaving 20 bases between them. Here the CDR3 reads CASSQSGRGEDHSTNEKLFF. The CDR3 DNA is TGTGCCAGCAGCCAATCGGGGAGAGGGGAGGATCATTCAACTAATGAAAAACTGTTTTTT.

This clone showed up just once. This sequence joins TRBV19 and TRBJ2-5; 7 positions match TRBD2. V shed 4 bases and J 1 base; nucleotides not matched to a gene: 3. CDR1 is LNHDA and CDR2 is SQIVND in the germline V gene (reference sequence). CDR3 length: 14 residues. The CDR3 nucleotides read TGTGCCAGTAGTACTCGGACTAGCCAAGAGACCCAGTACTTC. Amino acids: CASSTRTSQETQYF.

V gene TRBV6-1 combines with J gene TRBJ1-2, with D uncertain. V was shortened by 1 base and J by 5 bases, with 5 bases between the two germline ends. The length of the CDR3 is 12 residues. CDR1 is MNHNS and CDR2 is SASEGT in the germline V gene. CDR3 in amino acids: CASSEVGYGYTF. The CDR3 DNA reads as TGTGCCAGCAGTGAAGTCGGGTATGGCTACACCTTC.

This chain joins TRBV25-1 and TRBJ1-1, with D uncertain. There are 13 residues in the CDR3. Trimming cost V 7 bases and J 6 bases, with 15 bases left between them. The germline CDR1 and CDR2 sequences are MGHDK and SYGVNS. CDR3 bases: TGTGCCAGCACCTCAAGAGGGAGTGCTGAAGCTTTCTTT. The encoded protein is CASTSRGSAEAFF.

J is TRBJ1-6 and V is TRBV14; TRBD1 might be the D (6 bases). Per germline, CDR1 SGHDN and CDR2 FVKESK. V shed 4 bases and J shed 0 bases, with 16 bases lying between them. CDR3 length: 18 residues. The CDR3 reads CASSLKPQGSSYNSPLHF. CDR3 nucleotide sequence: TGTGCCAGCAGCCTAAAACCCCAGGGGAGCTCCTATAATTCACCCCTCCACTTT.

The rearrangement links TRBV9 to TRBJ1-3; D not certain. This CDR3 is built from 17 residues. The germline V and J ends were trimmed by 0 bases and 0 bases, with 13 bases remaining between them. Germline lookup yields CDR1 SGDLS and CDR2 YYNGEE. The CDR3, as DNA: TGTGCCAGCAGCGTAGGTCTAGCAAAGAGCTCTGGAAACACCATATATTTT. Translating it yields CASSVGLAKSSGNTIYF.

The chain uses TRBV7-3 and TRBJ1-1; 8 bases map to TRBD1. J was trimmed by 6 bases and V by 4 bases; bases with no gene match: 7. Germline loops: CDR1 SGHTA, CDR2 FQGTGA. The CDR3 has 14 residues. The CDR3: CASSSQQGDPEAFF. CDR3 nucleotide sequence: TGTGCCAGCAGCTCGCAACAGGGGGACCCTGAAGCTTTCTTT. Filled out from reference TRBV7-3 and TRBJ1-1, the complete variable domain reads GAGVSQTPSNKVTEKGKYVELRCDPISGHTALYWYRQSLGQGPEFLIYFQGTGAADDSGLPNDRFFAVRPEGSVSTLKIQRTERGDSAVYLCASSSQQGDPEAFFGQGTRLTVV.

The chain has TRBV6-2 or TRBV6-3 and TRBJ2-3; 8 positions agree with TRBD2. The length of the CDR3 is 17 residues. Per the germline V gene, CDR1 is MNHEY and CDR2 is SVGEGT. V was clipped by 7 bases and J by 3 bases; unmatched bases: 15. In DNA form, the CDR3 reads TGTGCCAGCACCCCACAGCTTTTTGAGCGGGGGACAGATACGCAGTATTTT. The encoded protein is CASTPQLFERGTDTQYF.

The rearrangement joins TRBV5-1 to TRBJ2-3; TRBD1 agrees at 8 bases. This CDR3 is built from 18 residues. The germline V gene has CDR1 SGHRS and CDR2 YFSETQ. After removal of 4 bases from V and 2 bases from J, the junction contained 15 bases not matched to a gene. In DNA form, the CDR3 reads TGCGCCAGCAGCACATCTGGCCTCGGGACAGGTCCCACAGATACGCAGTATTTT. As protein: CASSTSGLGTGPTDTQYF.

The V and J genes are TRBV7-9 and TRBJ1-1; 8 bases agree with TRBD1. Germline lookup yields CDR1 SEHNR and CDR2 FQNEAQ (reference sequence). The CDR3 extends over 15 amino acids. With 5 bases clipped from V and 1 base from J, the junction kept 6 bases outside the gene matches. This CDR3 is CASSRLGQANTEAFF. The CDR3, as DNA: TGTGCCAGCAGCCGGTTGGGACAGGCGAACACTGAAGCTTTCTTT.

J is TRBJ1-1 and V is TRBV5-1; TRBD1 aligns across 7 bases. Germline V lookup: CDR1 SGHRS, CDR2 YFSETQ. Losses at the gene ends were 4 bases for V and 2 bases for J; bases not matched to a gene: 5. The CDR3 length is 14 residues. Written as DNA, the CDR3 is TGCGCCAGCAGCCCAAGACAGGGAAACACTGAAGCTTTCTTT. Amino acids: CASSPRQGNTEAFF.

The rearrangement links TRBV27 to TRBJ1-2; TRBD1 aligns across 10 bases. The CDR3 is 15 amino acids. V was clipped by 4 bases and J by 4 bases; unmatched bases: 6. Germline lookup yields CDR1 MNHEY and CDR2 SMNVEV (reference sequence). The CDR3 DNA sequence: TGTGCCAGCAGTTCTCCGGACAGGGGGTTCTATGGCTACACCTTC. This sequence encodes CASSSPDRGFYGYTF.